The rows below give T cell receptor beta chains drawn from one sample of a study of T cell changes during pregnancy in multiple sclerosis. The repertoire was sequenced with immunoSEQ multiplex PCR; TCRdb's copy has only in-frame clones and lacks some. The repertoire consists of about 53,000 clones, with around 90% occurring once and the leading ten covering 0.5%. Specimen: CD4+ T cells from peripheral blood mononuclear cells, collected in the third trimester of pregnancy. The receptors were sampled from a female donor with multiple sclerosis, enrolled in a pregnancy study. Each CDR3 is given with its conserved first and last residue. A D gene is named only where the DNA matches it firmly. Clone size, where shown, is once, few, many, or a class for clones that have expanded.

v_gene: TRBV15
abundance: .
d_gene: .
j_gene: TRBJ1-2
CDR3aa: CATSRDAGRIYGYTF
CDR3nt: TGTGCCACCAGCAGAGATGCAGGGCGAATCTATGGCTACACCTTC

v_gene: TRBV6-6
abundance: .
d_gene: .
j_gene: TRBJ1-6
CDR3aa: CASSYSVQYNSPLHF
CDR3nt: TGTGCCAGCAGTTACTCCGTCCAGTATAATTCACCCCTCCACTTT

v_gene: TRBV7-8
abundance: .
d_gene: TRBD1
j_gene: TRBJ1-2
CDR3aa: CASSPRQGGLGGYTF
CDR3nt: TGTGCCAGCAGCCCCCGACAGGGGGGACTTGGCGGCTACACCTTC

v_gene: TRBV18
abundance: .
d_gene: .
j_gene: TRBJ1-5
CDR3aa: CASSPPSRSSNQPQHF
CDR3nt: TGTGCCAGCTCACCCCCCTCGAGGAGTAGCAATCAGCCCCAGCATTTT

v_gene: TRBV18
abundance: few
d_gene: TRBD2
j_gene: TRBJ2-7
CDR3aa: CASSPSGGAYEQYF
CDR3nt: TGTGCCAGCTCACCTAGCGGGGGGGCCTACGAGCAGTACTTC

v_gene: TRBV29-1
abundance: .
d_gene: TRBD1
j_gene: TRBJ1-2
CDR3aa: CSVEPLLTGYYGYTF
CDR3nt: TGCAGCGTTGAACCGCTACTGACAGGGTATTATGGCTACACCTTC

v_gene: TRBV10-3
abundance: once
d_gene: .
j_gene: TRBJ1-1
CDR3aa: CAISDWWGGAGDTEAFF
CDR3nt: TGTGCCATCAGTGATTGGTGGGGGGGGGCAGGAGACACTGAAGCTTTCTTT

v_gene: TRBV6-1
abundance: .
d_gene: .
j_gene: TRBJ2-5
CDR3aa: CASSDSSETQYF
CDR3nt: TGTGCCAGCAGTGATAGTAGCGAGACCCAGTACTTC

v_gene: TRBV6-1
abundance: .
d_gene: .
j_gene: TRBJ2-1
CDR3aa: CASSDEGVTTEQFF
CDR3nt: TGTGCCAGCAGTGATGAGGGGGTGACCACTGAGCAGTTCTTC

v_gene: TRBV19
abundance: .
d_gene: TRBD1
j_gene: TRBJ1-6
CDR3aa: CASSAGQENSPLHF
CDR3nt: TGTGCCAGTAGCGCGGGACAGGAAAATTCACCCCTCCACTTT

v_gene: TRBV7-9
abundance: many
d_gene: .
j_gene: TRBJ1-1
CDR3aa: CASSADSSEAFF
CDR3nt: TGTGCCAGCAGCGCGGACAGTTCTGAAGCTTTCTTT

v_gene: TRBV5-1
abundance: once
d_gene: .
j_gene: TRBJ2-3
CDR3aa: CASSIGATDTQYF
CDR3nt: TGCGCCAGCAGCATTGGGGCAACAGATACGCAGTATTTT

v_gene: TRBV5-1
abundance: .
d_gene: TRBD1
j_gene: TRBJ1-1
CDR3aa: CASNQDRAHTEAFF
CDR3nt: TGCGCCAGCAACCAGGACAGGGCTCACACTGAAGCTTTCTTT

v_gene: TRBV11-2
abundance: .
d_gene: .
j_gene: TRBJ1-1
CDR3aa: CASSFEVTEAFF
CDR3nt: TGTGCCAGCAGCTTCGAGGTTACTGAAGCTTTCTTT

v_gene: TRBV9
abundance: .
d_gene: .
j_gene: TRBJ2-5
CDR3aa: CASSVAVAKETQYF
CDR3nt: TGTGCCAGCAGCGTAGCTGTAGCTAAAGAGACCCAGTACTTC

v_gene: TRBV9
abundance: .
d_gene: TRBD1
j_gene: TRBJ1-3
CDR3aa: CASSVSPGQNSGNTIYF
CDR3nt: TGTGCCAGCAGCGTATCACCGGGACAGAACTCTGGAAACACCATATATTTT

v_gene: TRBV5-5
abundance: .
d_gene: .
j_gene: TRBJ2-3
CDR3aa: CASSVRAGETDTQYF
CDR3nt: TGTGCCAGCAGCGTGCGGGCAGGGGAAACAGATACGCAGTATTTT

v_gene: TRBV6-5
abundance: .
d_gene: TRBD2
j_gene: TRBJ2-7
CDR3aa: CASSLTSGGSYEQYF
CDR3nt: TGTGCCAGCAGCCTGACTAGCGGGGGGTCCTACGAGCAGTACTTC

v_gene: TRBV2
abundance: .
d_gene: TRBD1
j_gene: TRBJ2-5
CDR3aa: CASTGQGFAQYF
CDR3nt: TGTGCCAGCACCGGACAGGGTTTTGCCCAGTACTTC

v_gene: TRBV6-7
abundance: .
d_gene: TRBD1
j_gene: TRBJ1-6
CDR3aa: CASSTPGQGTSPLHF
CDR3nt: TGTGCCAGCAGTACCCCGGGACAGGGGACTTCACCCCTCCACTTT

v_gene: TRBV5-4
abundance: .
d_gene: .
j_gene: TRBJ1-2
CDR3aa: CASSLDTGLLGGYTF
CDR3nt: TGTGCCAGCAGCTTGGACACAGGGTTGCTAGGTGGCTACACCTTC

v_gene: TRBV7-3
abundance: .
d_gene: .
j_gene: TRBJ1-6
CDR3aa: CASSLEAARNSPLHF
CDR3nt: TGTGCCAGCAGCTTAGAGGCAGCTAGAAATTCACCCCTCCACTTT

v_gene: TRBV6-5
abundance: .
d_gene: .
j_gene: TRBJ2-5
CDR3aa: CASSYSRGATTQYF
CDR3nt: TGTGCCAGCAGTTACTCACGCGGGGCGACGACCCAGTACTTC

v_gene: TRBV6-5
abundance: .
d_gene: .
j_gene: TRBJ2-7
CDR3aa: CASSHYRGGTYEQYF
CDR3nt: TGTGCCAGCAGCCACTATAGGGGGGGGACCTACGAGCAGTACTTC

v_gene: TRBV4-2
abundance: .
d_gene: .
j_gene: TRBJ1-2
CDR3aa: CASSQDDGVAGYGYTF
CDR3nt: TGTGCCAGCAGCCAAGATGACGGGGTCGCCGGCTATGGCTACACCTTC

v_gene: TRBV6-1
abundance: .
d_gene: TRBD1
j_gene: TRBJ1-1
CDR3aa: CASTMGQSAFF
CDR3nt: TGTGCCAGCACGATGGGACAGTCGGCTTTCTTT

v_gene: TRBV13
abundance: .
d_gene: .
j_gene: TRBJ2-1
CDR3aa: CASSLVPGINEQFF
CDR3nt: TGTGCCAGCAGCTTAGTCCCAGGGATCAATGAGCAGTTCTTC

v_gene: TRBV5-4
abundance: once
d_gene: .
j_gene: TRBJ1-6
CDR3aa: CASSLVGVAYNSPLHF
CDR3nt: TGTGCCAGCAGCTTGGTCGGTGTCGCCTATAATTCACCCCTCCACTTT

v_gene: TRBV5-5
abundance: .
d_gene: .
j_gene: TRBJ2-1
CDR3aa: CASSLARAYNEQFF
CDR3nt: TGTGCCAGCAGCTTGGCCAGGGCCTACAATGAGCAGTTCTTC

v_gene: TRBV5-1
abundance: .
d_gene: TRBD1
j_gene: TRBJ2-4
CDR3aa: CASSSTGIKNIQYF
CDR3nt: TGCGCCAGCAGCTCGACAGGGATCAAAAACATTCAGTACTTC

v_gene: TRBV30
abundance: .
d_gene: .
j_gene: TRBJ1-2
CDR3aa: CAWSSGVGYTF
CDR3nt: TGTGCCTGGAGCTCAGGGGTTGGCTACACCTTC

v_gene: TRBV9
abundance: .
d_gene: TRBD2
j_gene: TRBJ2-5
CDR3aa: CASSVDRGGYQETQYF
CDR3nt: TGTGCCAGCAGCGTAGATCGCGGGGGGTACCAAGAGACCCAGTACTTC

v_gene: TRBV9
abundance: .
d_gene: TRBD2
j_gene: TRBJ2-1
CDR3aa: CASSAPRLAGGVNYNEQFF
CDR3nt: TGTGCCAGCAGCGCCCCTCGGCTAGCGGGGGGGGTTAACTACAATGAGCAGTTCTTC

v_gene: TRBV9
abundance: .
d_gene: .
j_gene: TRBJ1-2
CDR3aa: CASSETPWTDGYTF
CDR3nt: TGTGCCAGCAGCGAAACCCCCTGGACAGATGGCTACACCTTC

v_gene: TRBV15
abundance: .
d_gene: .
j_gene: TRBJ2-7
CDR3aa: CATSSQRAAYEQYF
CDR3nt: TGTGCCACCAGCTCTCAGCGGGCCGCCTACGAGCAGTACTTC

v_gene: TRBV11-1
abundance: .
d_gene: TRBD1
j_gene: TRBJ2-7
CDR3aa: CASSPTTGGYEQYF
CDR3nt: TGTGCCAGCAGCCCGACAACAGGGGGCTACGAGCAGTACTTC

v_gene: TRBV6-5
abundance: .
d_gene: .
j_gene: TRBJ2-7
CDR3aa: CASSLNYEQYF
CDR3nt: TGTGCCAGCAGTTTAAACTACGAGCAGTACTTC

v_gene: TRBV6-1
abundance: .
d_gene: .
j_gene: TRBJ1-1
CDR3aa: CASSEIGKGEAFF
CDR3nt: TGTGCCAGCAGTGAGATCGGGAAGGGTGAAGCTTTCTTT

v_gene: TRBV19
abundance: .
d_gene: TRBD1
j_gene: TRBJ1-3
CDR3aa: CASTPGQGRTIYF
CDR3nt: TGTGCCAGTACCCCTGGACAGGGTCGGACCATATATTTT

v_gene: TRBV18
abundance: .
d_gene: .
j_gene: TRBJ2-3
CDR3aa: CASFTSPGGPDTQYF
CDR3nt: TGTGCCAGCTTCACCAGTCCCGGGGGGCCAGATACGCAGTATTTT

v_gene: TRBV9
abundance: .
d_gene: TRBD2
j_gene: TRBJ2-1
CDR3aa: CASSATSGNNEQFF
CDR3nt: TGTGCCAGCAGCGCGACTAGCGGTAACAATGAGCAGTTCTTC

v_gene: TRBV7-2
abundance: .
d_gene: .
j_gene: TRBJ1-3
CDR3aa: CASSLRPRDYGNTIYF
CDR3nt: TGTGCCAGCAGCCTTAGGCCCAGGGATTATGGAAACACCATATATTTT